What follows describes a single TCR beta chain. RNA, at roughly 0.45 to 1 ug, was reverse transcribed with random hexamers. The method of amplification for TCR beta CDR3 was immunoSEQ multiplex PCR, covering 54 Vbeta and 13 Jbeta. TCRdb re-derived calls from the immunoSEQ multiplex PCR reads in MiXCR, one entry per CDR3 protein. Seen here are some 77,000 distinct CDR3 sequences, 93% observed once, and the top ten hold less than 0.19%. This sample is part of a study of CD8 T cells in Susac syndrome. The CDR3 is 14 amino acids. CDR1 and CDR2 from the germline V gene are SGHAT and FQDESV (reference sequence). The V gene lost 5 bases and the J gene lost 3 bases, with 14 bases spanning the gap.

This TCR came from a human donor with Susac syndrome. This chain connects TRBV11-1 to TRBJ2-7; a weak D match, TRBD1 (7 bases). The specimen was CD4+ T cells from PBMCs. CDR3 protein: CASSRNRGGYEQYF. The CDR3 DNA reads TGTGCCAGCAGCCGTAACAGGGGAGGCTACGAGCAGTACTTC.